The next 30 T cell receptor beta chains were all read from a single sample in a study of cytomegalovirus exposure and HLA in healthy donors. The PCR employed 60 Vbeta primers together with 13 Jbeta primers. Using immunoSEQ multiplex PCR, the repertoire was profiled, and TCRdb retains in-frame clones only, with some absent. This table has about 170,000 clones, about 75% appearing once. The sample consisted of PBMCs. Every receptor here comes from a female donor in good health and CMV-seronegative.

V usage is TRBV6-1 and J usage is TRBJ1-2; no clear D gene. In germline, CDR1 is MNHNS, CDR2 SASEGT. The CDR3 is 15 amino acids. V was clipped by 5 bases and J by 1 base, with 14 bases between them. The CDR3, as DNA: TGTGCCAGCAGTCAGCGGCTGAACCTTAACTATGGCTACACCTTC. Translation: CASSQRLNLNYGYTF.

This clone was recorded a few times. This chain links TRBV5-1 with TRBJ1-4; TRBD1 matches 7 bases. V dropped 0 bases and J dropped 7; count of bases not matched to a gene: 6. This CDR3 has 15 amino acids. Germline V lookup: CDR1 SGHRS, CDR2 YFSETQ. DNA for the CDR3: TGCGCCAGCAGCTTGGCCGGGACAGCGGGTGAAAAACTGTTTTTT. Protein: CASSLAGTAGEKLFF.

The chain combines TRBV7-8 with TRBJ1-2, with TRBD1 matching 11 bases. J lost 3 bases, V lost 4 bases, and 4 bases had no gene match. The CDR3 is 15 residues long. The V gene's germline CDR1 is SGHVS and CDR2 FQNEAQ. The CDR3 DNA reads as TGTGCCAGCAGCTCCGGGACAGGGGGATACTATGGCTACACCTTC. Protein sequence: CASSSGTGGYYGYTF.

In DNA, the CDR3 is TGCGCCAGCAGCCTAATGGGGACAGGATCCAACACTGAAGCTTTCTTT. Translated, it gives CASSLMGTGSNTEAFF. J is TRBJ1-1 and V is TRBV5-1; 8 nucleotides match TRBD1. In germline, CDR1 is SGHRS, CDR2 YFSETQ. The V gene end was trimmed by 4 bases and the J gene end by 2 bases; junction bases not matched to a gene: 10. The CDR3 covers 16 residues.

The chain employs TRBV9 and TRBJ1-6; D is unresolved. Trimming left V 0 bases short and J 10 bases short, with 11 bases between. CDR1 SGDLS and CDR2 YYNGEE come from the germline V gene. This CDR3 spans 14 amino acids. The CDR3 DNA reads TGTGCCAGCAGCGTAGATATGCCGGGGTCACCCCTCCACTTT. Its protein product is CASSVDMPGSPLHF.

This clone turned up a few times. The rearrangement links TRBV5-1 to TRBJ1-1; D is uncertain. The CDR3 extends over 16 amino acids. The V and J ends lost 1 base and 1 base respectively, with 14 bases between them. From germline, CDR1 is SGHRS and CDR2 YFSETQ. The CDR3 here is CASSLRAGRANTEAFF. The CDR3 DNA is TGCGCCAGCAGCTTGCGGGCCGGGAGGGCGAACACTGAAGCTTTCTTT.

This clone was detected a few times. This sequence joins TRBV11-2 and TRBJ1-1; D gene ambiguous. Germline V gives CDR1 SGHAT, CDR2 FQNNGV. Trimming pared 11 bases from V and 1 base from J, leaving 14 bases between. The CDR3 length is 13 residues. CDR3 sequence: CAANSGPNTEAFF. Written as DNA, the CDR3 is TGTGCCGCGAACTCAGGCCCGAACACTGAAGCTTTCTTT.

This chain connects TRBV30 to TRBJ1-3, with TRBD1 matching 8 bases. The germline gives CDR1 GTSNPN, CDR2 SVGIG (reference sequence). The CDR3 is 14 residues long. J was trimmed by 7 bases and V by 3 bases; bases with no gene match: 8. The CDR3 here is CAWRVTGGRNTIYF. The CDR3 nucleotides read TGTGCCTGGAGAGTAACAGGGGGAAGGAACACCATATATTTT.

The chain couples TRBV2 to TRBJ1-2; D gene ambiguous. The germline V gene has CDR1 SNHLY and CDR2 FYNNEI. This CDR3 region has 12 residues. Trimming pared 3 bases from V and 9 bases from J, leaving 11 bases between. Here the CDR3 reads CASSETTWSYTF. CDR3 DNA sequence: TGTGCCAGCAGTGAGACAACATGGAGCTACACCTTC.

CDR3 region: CASRQTGGEQFF. CDR3 nucleotides: TGTGCCAGCAGACAAACAGGGGGCGAGCAGTTCTTC. V is TRBV6-1 and J is TRBJ2-1, with TRBD1 matching over 9 bases. This CDR3 contains 12 residues. The V gene end was trimmed by 6 bases and the J gene end by 10 bases; junction bases not matched to a gene: 4. Germline V lookup: CDR1 MNHNS, CDR2 SASEGT.

The chain recombines TRBV5-6 with TRBJ2-5; weak D call: TRBD1 (6 bases). The CDR3 is 16 amino acids. Germline values: CDR1 SGHDT, CDR2 YYEEEE. V gave up 0 bases and J gave up 4 bases, with 16 bases separating them. The CDR3 DNA is TGTGCCAGCAGCTTGGGGGTCGGGACATATGTAGAGACCCAGTACTTC. The encoded protein is CASSLGVGTYVETQYF.

This clone was found a few times. This chain joins TRBV25-1 and TRBJ2-2; no firm D call. Germline V gives CDR1 MGHDK, CDR2 SYGVNS. This CDR3 is 14 amino acids long. V lost 4 bases and J 0 bases, leaving 6 bases between the germline ends. The chain's CDR3 is CASSGHSNTGELFF. For the CDR3, the DNA is TGTGCCAGCAGTGGACATTCGAACACCGGGGAGCTGTTTTTT.

The rearrangement joins TRBV6-1 to TRBJ2-2, with TRBD1 matching 9 bases. CDR3 length: 15 residues. Germline V gene data show CDR1 as MNHNS and CDR2 as SASEGT. V lost 3 bases to trimming and J lost 12 bases; unmatched junction nucleotides: 11. In DNA form, the CDR3 reads TGTGCCAGCAGTGATCCGGGACAGGGTAGGGAAAAGCTGTTTTTT. Amino acids: CASSDPGQGREKLFF.

V and J are TRBV19 and TRBJ1-1, with a weak D call TRBD1 (6 bases). This CDR3 is built from 14 residues. Germline lookup yields CDR1 LNHDA and CDR2 SQIVND (reference sequence). The germline V and J ends were trimmed by 5 bases and 2 bases, with 12 bases remaining between them. CDR3 sequence reads: CASSLRQANTEAFF. CDR3 nucleotides: TGTGCCAGTAGTCTTCGACAGGCCAACACTGAAGCTTTCTTT.

The chain links TRBV30 to TRBJ2-7; TRBD1 matches 7 bases. This CDR3 is built from 13 residues. The germline V gene has CDR1 GTSNPN and CDR2 SVGIG (reference sequence). The V segment lost 4 bases and the J segment 0 bases; nucleotides outside the gene matches: 3. In DNA form, the CDR3 reads TGTGCCTGGAACGAGGGGGCCTCCTACGAGCAGTACTTC. It encodes CAWNEGASYEQYF.

V gene TRBV7-8 combines with J gene TRBJ2-1; the D gene is possibly TRBD1 (5 bases). CDR3 length: 14 amino acids. V was shortened by 1 base and J by 12 bases, with 16 bases between the two germline ends. Germline V gives CDR1 SGHVS, CDR2 FQNEAQ. The CDR3 bases are TGTGCCAGCAGCTTAGGTGTTAGCTCTCAGGGGCAGTTCTTC. Protein: CASSLGVSSQGQFF. Full variable domain (missing parts from reference TRBV7-8 and TRBJ2-1): GAGVSQSPRYKVAKRGQDVALRCDPISGHVSLFWYQQALGQGPEFLTYFQNEAQLDKSGLPSDRFFAERPEGSVSTLKIQRTQQEDSAVYLCASSLGVSSQGQFFGPGTRLTVL.

The chain carries TRBV19 and TRBJ1-2, with D uncertain. Germline lookup yields CDR1 LNHDA and CDR2 SQIVND (reference sequence). The CDR3 has 13 amino acids. The V end lost 10 bases, the J end lost 3 bases, and 15 bases lay between the germline ends. The CDR3, as DNA: TGTGCCACAAGCTTCCGGCGGGACTATGGCTACACCTTC. Translated: CATSFRRDYGYTF.

This clone was observed a few times. The J gene is TRBJ2-1, the V gene TRBV27; possible D gene TRBD2, 6 bases. CDR3 size: 15 residues. Deletions cut 4 bases from V and 6 bases from J, with 16 bases between. Looked up from germline, CDR1 is MNHEY and CDR2 is SMNVEV (reference sequence). The chain's CDR3 is CASSSVSGWANEQFF. In DNA, the CDR3 is TGTGCCAGCAGTTCAGTTAGCGGATGGGCCAATGAGCAGTTCTTC.

The rearrangement uses TRBV30 and TRBJ2-5; 9 nucleotides match TRBD2. Germline V lookup: CDR1 GTSNPN, CDR2 SVGIG (reference sequence). V shed 6 bases, J shed 5 bases, and the junction held 16 bases outside the gene matches. There are 16 residues in the CDR3. The chain's CDR3 is CACGLLAREGLETQYF. In DNA, the CDR3 is TGTGCCTGTGGCCTTTTGGCGCGGGAGGGCCTGGAGACCCAGTACTTC.

V is TRBV5-1 and J is TRBJ2-3, with a weak D call TRBD1 (6 bases). Germline CDR1 SGHRS, CDR2 YFSETQ. The CDR3 is 15 residues long. Trimming cost V 0 bases and J 3 bases, with 11 bases left between them. CDR3 amino acids: CASSLAGQVTDTQYF. In DNA, the CDR3 is TGCGCCAGCAGCTTGGCGGGACAAGTAACAGATACGCAGTATTTT.

The rearrangement joins TRBV6-1 to TRBJ1-5, with TRBD1 as a possible D gene (5 bases). Trimming took off 2 bases at V and 1 base at J, with 12 bases between the two ends. Germline CDR1 MNHNS, CDR2 SASEGT. There are 16 residues in the CDR3. The CDR3 is CASSESQGISNQPQHF. For the CDR3, the DNA is TGTGCCAGCAGTGAAAGTCAGGGTATAAGCAATCAGCCCCAGCATTTT.

This clone was detected only a few times. The chain recombines TRBV5-1 with TRBJ1-1; 8 bases line up with TRBD1. The junction had 11 bases not matched to a gene; V was cut back by 0 bases and J by 1 base. The CDR3 is made up of 18 amino acids. Germline V gene data show CDR1 as SGHRS and CDR2 as YFSETQ. The CDR3 protein is CASSLGLLDRVRNTEAFF. In nucleotides, the CDR3 is TGCGCCAGCAGCTTGGGCCTTCTGGACAGGGTTCGGAACACTGAAGCTTTCTTT.

This rearrangement joins TRBV15 to TRBJ2-5, with 11 bases aligning to TRBD2. The germline CDR1 and CDR2 sequences are LNHNV and YYDKDF (reference sequence). The V segment lost 0 bases and the J segment 4 bases; nucleotides outside the gene matches: 7. The CDR3 is 17 amino acids. The CDR3 coding sequence is TGTGCCACCAGCAGAGATGGGGGTCTAGCGGGAGGAGAGACCCAGTACTTC. Its protein product is CATSRDGGLAGGETQYF.

The chain has TRBV2 and TRBJ1-1; D is perhaps TRBD1 (5 bases). V was clipped by 4 bases and J by 1 base, with 13 bases between them. The V gene's germline CDR1 is SNHLY and CDR2 FYNNEI. The CDR3 covers 15 residues. DNA for the CDR3: TGTGCCAGCAGTGCTGAGGGGAGGACGAACACTGAAGCTTTCTTT. It specifies CASSAEGRTNTEAFF.

This clone was counted a few times. The gene calls are TRBV5-1 and TRBJ2-5; 9 bases fit TRBD1. The CDR3 sequence is 15 residues long. Trimming took 5 bases from V and 1 from J; bases not matched to a gene: 6. CDR1 is SGHRS and CDR2 is YFSETQ in the germline V gene. CDR3 DNA sequence: TGCGCCAGCAGGGGACAGGGAAGGTCCCAAGAGACCCAGTACTTC. The encoded protein is CASRGQGRSQETQYF. Full variable domain (remainder filled in from reference TRBV5-1 and TRBJ2-5): KAGVTQTPRYLIKTRGQQVTLSCSPISGHRSVSWYQQTPGQGLQFLFEYFSETQRNKGNFPGRFSGRQFSNSRSEMNVSTLELGDSALYLCASRGQGRSQETQYFGPGTRLLVL.

The V gene is TRBV5-4, the J gene TRBJ2-1; 8 bases match TRBD1. CDR3 size: 15 residues. Per germline, CDR1 SGHNT and CDR2 YYREEE (reference sequence). Germline trimming cut 4 bases from V and 6 bases from J; bases unmatched to any gene: 9. In DNA form, the CDR3 reads TGTGCCAGCAGCGCCAACAGGGGGTTGAGCAATGAGCAGTTCTTC. This translates into CASSANRGLSNEQFF. Drawing the rest from reference TRBV5-4 and TRBJ2-1, the complete variable domain is ETGVTQSPTHLIKTRGQQVTLRCSSQSGHNTVSWYQQALGQGPQFIFQYYREEENGRGNFPPRFSGLQFPNYSSELNVNALELDDSALYLCASSANRGLSNEQFFGPGTRLTVL.

V and J are TRBV7-2 and TRBJ2-1; a weak D match, TRBD1 (8 bases). This CDR3 spans 15 amino acids. Trimming removed 3 bases from V and 14 bases from J, with 23 bases in between. Germline CDR1 is SGHTA and CDR2 is FQGNSA. CDR3 in DNA: TGTGCCAGCAGCTTTACGGACAGGGACTACCCGTGGGAGTTCTTC. Translating it yields CASSFTDRDYPWEFF.

This chain uses TRBV7-7 with TRBJ2-2; perhaps TRBD2 as D (5 bases). V lost 5 bases and J lost 3, with 13 bases in between. Germline lookup yields CDR1 SSHAT and CDR2 FNYEAQ (reference sequence). The CDR3 runs 15 residues. The CDR3 bases are TGTGCCAGCAGCCGGCAGCCCGGGGACACCGGGGAGCTGTTTTTT. The encoded protein is CASSRQPGDTGELFF.

This clone was detected only a few times. This chain connects TRBV6-5 to TRBJ1-5, with TRBD1 matching over 7 bases. The CDR3 spans 14 residues. Germline V lookup: CDR1 MNHEY, CDR2 SVGAGI. V lost 6 bases and J lost 2; bases outside the gene matches: 4. This CDR3 is CASRTGYGNQPQHF. CDR3 in DNA: TGTGCCAGCAGGACAGGGTACGGCAATCAGCCCCAGCATTTT.

This clone was detected a few times. The chain has TRBV10-3 and TRBJ1-5; tentative D call: TRBD1 (6 bases). Germline lookup yields CDR1 ENHRY and CDR2 SYGVKD. The V gene lost 1 base and the J gene lost 4 bases, with 14 bases spanning the gap. The CDR3 covers 16 residues. CDR3 residues: CAISEFGTLKNQPQHF. In DNA form, the CDR3 reads TGTGCCATCAGTGAGTTCGGGACACTTAAAAATCAGCCCCAGCATTTT.